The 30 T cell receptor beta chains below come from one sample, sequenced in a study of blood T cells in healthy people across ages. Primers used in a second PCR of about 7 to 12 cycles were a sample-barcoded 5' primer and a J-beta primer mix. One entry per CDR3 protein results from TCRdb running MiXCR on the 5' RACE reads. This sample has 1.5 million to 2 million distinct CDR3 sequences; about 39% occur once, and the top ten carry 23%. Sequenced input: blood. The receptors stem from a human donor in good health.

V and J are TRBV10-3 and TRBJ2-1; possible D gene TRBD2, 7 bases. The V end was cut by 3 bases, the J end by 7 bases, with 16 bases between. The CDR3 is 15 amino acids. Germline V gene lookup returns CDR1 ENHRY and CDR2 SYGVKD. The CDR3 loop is CAISEGGGSGNEQFF. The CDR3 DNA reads TGTGCCATCAGTGAAGGGGGGGGCTCGGGAAATGAGCAGTTCTTC.

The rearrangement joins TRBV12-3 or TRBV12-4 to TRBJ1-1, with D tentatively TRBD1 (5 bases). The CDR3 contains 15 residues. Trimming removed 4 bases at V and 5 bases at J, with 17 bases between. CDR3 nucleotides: TGTGCCAGCAGTTCAGTGCAGGGCACGAGGACTGAAGCTTTCTTT. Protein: CASSSVQGTRTEAFF.

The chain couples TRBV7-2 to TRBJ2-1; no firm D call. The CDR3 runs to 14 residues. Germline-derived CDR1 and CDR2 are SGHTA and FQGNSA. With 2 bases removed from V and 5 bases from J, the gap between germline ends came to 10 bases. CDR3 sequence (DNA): TGTGCCAGCAGCTTATTGTGGCAGGACAATGAGCAGTTCTTC. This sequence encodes CASSLLWQDNEQFF.

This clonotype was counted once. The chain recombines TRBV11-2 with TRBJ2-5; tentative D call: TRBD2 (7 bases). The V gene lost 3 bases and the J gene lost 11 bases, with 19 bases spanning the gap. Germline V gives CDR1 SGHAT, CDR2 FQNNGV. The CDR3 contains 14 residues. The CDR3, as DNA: TGTGCCAGCAGCTTTCGGGGGGCGGTAGATACGCAGTACTTC. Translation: CASSFRGAVDTQYF.

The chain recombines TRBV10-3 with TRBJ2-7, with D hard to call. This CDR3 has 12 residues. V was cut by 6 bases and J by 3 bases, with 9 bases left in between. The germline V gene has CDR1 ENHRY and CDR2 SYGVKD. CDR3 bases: TGTGCCATCAGCCGGACCTTCTACGAGCAGTACTTC. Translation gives CAISRTFYEQYF.

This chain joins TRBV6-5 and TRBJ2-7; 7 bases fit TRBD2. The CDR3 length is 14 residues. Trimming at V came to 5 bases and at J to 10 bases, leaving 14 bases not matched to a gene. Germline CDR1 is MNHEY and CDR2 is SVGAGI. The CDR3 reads CASSTLAGVLVQYF. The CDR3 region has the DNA TGTGCCAGCAGTACCCTGGCGGGGGTGCTTGTCCAGTACTTC.

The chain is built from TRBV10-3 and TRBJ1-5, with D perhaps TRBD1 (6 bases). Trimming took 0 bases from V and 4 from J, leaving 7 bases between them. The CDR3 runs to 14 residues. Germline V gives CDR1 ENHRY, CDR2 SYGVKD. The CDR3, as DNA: TGTGCCATCAGTGAGTCACAGGGAAATCAGCCCCAGCATTTT. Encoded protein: CAISESQGNQPQHF.

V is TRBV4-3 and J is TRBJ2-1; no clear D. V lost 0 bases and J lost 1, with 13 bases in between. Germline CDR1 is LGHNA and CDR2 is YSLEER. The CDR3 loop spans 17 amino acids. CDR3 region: CASSQESRRWSYNEQFF. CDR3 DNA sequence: TGCGCCAGCAGCCAAGAGAGTCGTCGGTGGTCCTACAATGAGCAGTTCTTC.

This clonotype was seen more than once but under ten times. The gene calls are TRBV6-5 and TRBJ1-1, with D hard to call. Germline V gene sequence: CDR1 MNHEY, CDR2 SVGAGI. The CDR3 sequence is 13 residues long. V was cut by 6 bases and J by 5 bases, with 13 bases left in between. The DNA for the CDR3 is TGTGCCAGCAGCACTCTCATGGGGACTGAAGCTTTCTTT. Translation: CASSTLMGTEAFF.

The CDR3 spells CASSQTGTGGYDLGIQYF. The CDR3 DNA reads as TGCGCCAGCAGCCAGACCGGGACAGGGGGCTACGACTTGGGGATTCAGTACTTC. The chain links TRBV4-1 to TRBJ2-4; 12 bases agree with TRBD1. Per germline, CDR1 MGHRA and CDR2 YSYEKL. The CDR3 is 18 residues long. V dropped 3 bases and J dropped 10; count of bases not matched to a gene: 16.

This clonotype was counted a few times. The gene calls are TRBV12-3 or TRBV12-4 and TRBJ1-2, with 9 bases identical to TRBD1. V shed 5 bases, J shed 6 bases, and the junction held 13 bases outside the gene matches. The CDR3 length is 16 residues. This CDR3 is CASSPGTGLIGDGYTF. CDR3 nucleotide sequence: TGTGCCAGCAGTCCCGGGACAGGGTTAATAGGGGATGGCTACACCTTC.

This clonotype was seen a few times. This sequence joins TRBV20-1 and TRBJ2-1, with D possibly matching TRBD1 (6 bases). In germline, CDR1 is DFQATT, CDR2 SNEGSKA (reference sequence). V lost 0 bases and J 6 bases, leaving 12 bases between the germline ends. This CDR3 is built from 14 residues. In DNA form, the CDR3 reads TGCAGTGCTAGAGAGTGGCAGGGGTTCAATGAGCAGTTCTTC. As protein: CSAREWQGFNEQFF.

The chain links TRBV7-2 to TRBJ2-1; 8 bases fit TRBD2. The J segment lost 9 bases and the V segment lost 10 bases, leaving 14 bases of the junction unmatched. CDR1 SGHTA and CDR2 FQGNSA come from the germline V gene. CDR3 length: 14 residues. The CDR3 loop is CATSNPGGPSEQFF. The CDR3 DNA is TGTGCCACCTCCAACCCGGGGGGGCCGAGTGAGCAGTTCTTC.

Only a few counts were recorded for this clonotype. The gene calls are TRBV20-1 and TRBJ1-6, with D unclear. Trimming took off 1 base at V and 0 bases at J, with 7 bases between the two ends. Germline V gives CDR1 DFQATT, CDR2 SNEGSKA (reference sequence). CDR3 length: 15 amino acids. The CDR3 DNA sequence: TGCAGTGCTAGAGTGGGTGGCTCCTATAATTCACCCCTCCACTTT. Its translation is CSARVGGSYNSPLHF.

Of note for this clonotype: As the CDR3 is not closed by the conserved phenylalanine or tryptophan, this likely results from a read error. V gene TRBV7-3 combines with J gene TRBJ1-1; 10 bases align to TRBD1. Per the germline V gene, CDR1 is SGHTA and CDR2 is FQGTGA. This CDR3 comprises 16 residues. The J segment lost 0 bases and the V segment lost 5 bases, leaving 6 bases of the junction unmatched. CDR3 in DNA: TGTGCCAGCAGCCGAGACAGGGGGCTGATGAACACTGAAGCTTTCTGT. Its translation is CASSRDRGLMNTEAFC.

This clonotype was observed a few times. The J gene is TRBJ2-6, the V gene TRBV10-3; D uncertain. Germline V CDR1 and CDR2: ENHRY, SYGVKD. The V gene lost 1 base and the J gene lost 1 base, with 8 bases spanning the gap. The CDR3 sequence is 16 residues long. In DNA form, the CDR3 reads TGTGCCATCAGTGAGTTTGGACGTTCTGGGGCCAACGTCCTGACTTTC. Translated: CAISEFGRSGANVLTF.

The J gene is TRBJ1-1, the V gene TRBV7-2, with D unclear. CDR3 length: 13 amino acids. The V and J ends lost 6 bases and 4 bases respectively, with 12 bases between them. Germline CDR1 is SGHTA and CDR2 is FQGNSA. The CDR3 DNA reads TGTGCCAGCAGTTCCCATTGGGGCACTGAAGCTTTCTTT. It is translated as CASSSHWGTEAFF.

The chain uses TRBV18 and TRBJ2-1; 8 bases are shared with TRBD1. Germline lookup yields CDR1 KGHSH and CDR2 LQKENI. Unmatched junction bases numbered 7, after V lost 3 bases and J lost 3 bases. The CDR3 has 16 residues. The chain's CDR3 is CASSPGQGNNYNEQFF. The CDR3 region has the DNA TGTGCCAGCTCACCTGGACAGGGTAACAACTACAATGAGCAGTTCTTC.

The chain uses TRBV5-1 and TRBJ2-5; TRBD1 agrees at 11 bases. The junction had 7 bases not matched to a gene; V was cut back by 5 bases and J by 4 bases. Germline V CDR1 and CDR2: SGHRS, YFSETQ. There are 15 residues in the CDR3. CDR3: CASRTGTGGRETQYF. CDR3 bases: TGCGCCAGCAGGACCGGGACAGGGGGGAGAGAGACCCAGTACTTC.

The CDR3 sequence is CASSQEGRNQDEQYF. CDR3 sequence (DNA): TGTGCCAGCAGCCAAGAGGGCCGAAACCAGGACGAGCAGTACTTC. The V and J genes are TRBV4-2 and TRBJ2-7; no clear D. Trimming removed 0 bases from V and 5 bases from J, with 14 bases in between. Per germline, CDR1 LGHNA and CDR2 YNFKEQ. The CDR3 is made up of 15 amino acids.

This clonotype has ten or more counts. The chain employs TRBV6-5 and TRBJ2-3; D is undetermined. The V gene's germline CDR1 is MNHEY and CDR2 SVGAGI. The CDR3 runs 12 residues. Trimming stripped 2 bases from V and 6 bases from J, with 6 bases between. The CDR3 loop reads CASSYTGDTQYF. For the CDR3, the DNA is TGTGCCAGCAGTTACACCGGGGATACGCAGTATTTT.

The DNA for the CDR3 is TGTGCCAGCAGGAACTCAGGGGTGTCCAACACTGAAGCTTTCTTT. It translates to CASRNSGVSNTEAFF. The rearrangement links TRBV6-2 or TRBV6-3 to TRBJ1-1; D might be TRBD1 (6 bases). The CDR3 has 15 amino acids. Trimming took off 6 bases at V and 2 bases at J, with 16 bases between the two ends. In germline, CDR1 is MNHEY, CDR2 SVGEGT.

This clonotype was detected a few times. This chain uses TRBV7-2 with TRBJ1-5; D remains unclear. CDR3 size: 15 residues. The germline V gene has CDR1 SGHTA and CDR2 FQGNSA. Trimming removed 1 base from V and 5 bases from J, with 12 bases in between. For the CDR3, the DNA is TGTGCCAGCAGCTTAGTTAGGCTCAACGATCAGCCCCAGCATTTT. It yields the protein CASSLVRLNDQPQHF.

The CDR3 DNA is TGCAGTGCTCTAGCGGGGGATTTGTACCAAGAGACCCAGTACTTC. Encoded protein: CSALAGDLYQETQYF. The chain has TRBV20-1 and TRBJ2-5; 10 bases fit TRBD2. This CDR3 is built from 15 residues. Losses at the gene ends were 5 bases for V and 0 bases for J; bases not matched to a gene: 6. Germline lookup yields CDR1 DFQATT and CDR2 SNEGSKA (reference sequence).

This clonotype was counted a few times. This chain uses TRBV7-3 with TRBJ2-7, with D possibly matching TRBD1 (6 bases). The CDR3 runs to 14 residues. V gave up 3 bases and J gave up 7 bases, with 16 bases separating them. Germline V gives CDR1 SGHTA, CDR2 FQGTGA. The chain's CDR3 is CASSFSGVSEEQYF. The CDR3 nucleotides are TGTGCCAGCAGCTTCTCAGGGGTCTCTGAGGAGCAGTACTTC.

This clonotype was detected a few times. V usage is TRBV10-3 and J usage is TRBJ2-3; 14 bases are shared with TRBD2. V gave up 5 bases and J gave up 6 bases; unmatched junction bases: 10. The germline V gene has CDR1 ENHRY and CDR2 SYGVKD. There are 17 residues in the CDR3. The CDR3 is CAISTRGTSGGVDTQYF. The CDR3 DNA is TGTGCCATCAGTACCCGGGGGACTAGCGGGGGTGTTGATACGCAGTATTTT.

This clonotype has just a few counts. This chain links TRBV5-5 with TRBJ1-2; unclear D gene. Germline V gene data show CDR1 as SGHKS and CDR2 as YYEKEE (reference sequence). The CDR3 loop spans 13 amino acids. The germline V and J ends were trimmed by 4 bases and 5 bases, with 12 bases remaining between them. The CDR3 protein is CASSMNRRYGYTF. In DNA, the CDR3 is TGTGCCAGCAGCATGAACCGACGGTATGGCTACACCTTC.

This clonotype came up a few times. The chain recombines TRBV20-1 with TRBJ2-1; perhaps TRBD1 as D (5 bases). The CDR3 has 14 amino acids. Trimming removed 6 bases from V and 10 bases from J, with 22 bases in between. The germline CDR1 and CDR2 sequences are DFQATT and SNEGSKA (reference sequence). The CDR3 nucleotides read TGCAGTGCCAGTAGGGGTTGGGGTAAGGGGGAGCAGTTCTTC. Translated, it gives CSASRGWGKGEQFF.

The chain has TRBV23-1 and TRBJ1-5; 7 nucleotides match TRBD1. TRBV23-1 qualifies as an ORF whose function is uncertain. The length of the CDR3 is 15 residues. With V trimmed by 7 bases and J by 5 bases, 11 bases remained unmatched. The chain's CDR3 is CASTDTQQGHQPQHF. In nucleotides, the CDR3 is TGCGCCAGCACCGATACTCAACAGGGGCATCAGCCCCAGCATTTT.

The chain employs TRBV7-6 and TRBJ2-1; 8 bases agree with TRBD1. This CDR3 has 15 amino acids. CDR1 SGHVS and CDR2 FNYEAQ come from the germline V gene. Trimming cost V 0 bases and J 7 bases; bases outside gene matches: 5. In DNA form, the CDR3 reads TGTGCCAGCAGCTTAGCGGACAGGGCCTGGAATGAGCAGTTCTTC. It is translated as CASSLADRAWNEQFF.